This T cell receptor beta chain emerged from a study of cytomegalovirus exposure and HLA in healthy donors. Primers included in the PCR were 60 Vbeta and 13 Jbeta primers. Generated by immunoSEQ multiplex PCR, the TCRdb table keeps only in-frame clones and is missing some. The sample includes fewer than 45,000 clones. V was clipped by 4 bases and J by 3 bases; unmatched bases: 6. The germline CDR1 and CDR2 sequences are SGHRS and YFSETQ. The CDR3 spans 14 residues. Study results and limitations: Clonal expansion was found to be greater in HLA-associated TCR beta chains than in equally common others in a later analysis. Productive rates of about 87% or about 30% were seen for most TCR beta V segments in an earlier analysis. Follow-up analysis later connected one missense variant in DCLRE1C with trimming of TCR beta V- and J-genes. Sequencing depth across donors, presence/absence analyses assumed, was roughly uniform.

In the case of this clone: What it recognizes is unknown.

The origin of this receptor is a woman in her thirties in good health and CMV-seronegative. Source material: PBMCs. The rearrangement joins TRBV5-1 to TRBJ1-1; 7 bases agree with TRBD1. The CDR3 loop is CASSPTGEDTEAFF. The CDR3 DNA follows: TGCGCCAGCAGCCCTACAGGGGAGGACACTGAAGCTTTCTTT.